These 19 T cell receptor beta chains share one sample of origin, sequenced in a study of blood T cells in healthy people across ages. A sample-barcoded 5' primer and a J-beta primer mix were used in a second PCR of about 7 to 12 cycles. MiXCR, run by TCRdb on the 5' RACE reads, gives a single entry per CDR3 protein. The repertoire holds hundreds of thousands of distinct CDR3 sequences, with approximately 49% as singletons. The sequencing input was blood. Every receptor here comes from a woman aged 55-75 years in good health.

This clonotype has just a few counts. The V and J genes are TRBV20-1 and TRBJ2-7; 12 bases agree with TRBD2. Germline lookup yields CDR1 DFQATT and CDR2 SNEGSKA (reference sequence). The CDR3 sequence is 13 residues long. Trimming cost V 5 bases and J 6 bases; bases outside gene matches: 5. The CDR3 DNA follows: TGCAGTGCTTGGACTAGCGGGATCGGCGAGCAGTACTTC. Its translation: CSAWTSGIGEQYF.

This sequence joins TRBV11-3 and TRBJ1-5; D is perhaps TRBD1 (5 bases). V was pared by 7 bases and J by 0 bases, with 10 bases between. The CDR3 totals 14 residues. Germline V gives CDR1 SGHNT, CDR2 YENEEA. CDR3 DNA sequence: TGTGCCAGCAAGCAGGGTTTTAGCAATCAGCCCCAGCATTTT. It codes for CASKQGFSNQPQHF.

The chain combines TRBV7-9 with TRBJ1-1, with D maybe TRBD1 (6 bases). Germline V gene data show CDR1 as SEHNR and CDR2 as FQNEAQ (reference sequence). V was pared by 10 bases and J by 1 base, with 13 bases between. CDR3 length: 13 residues. CDR3 coding DNA: TGTGCCAACAGGGATGACGGGAACACTGAAGCTTTCTTT. Protein sequence: CANRDDGNTEAFF. The whole variable domain, remainder taken from reference TRBV7-9 and TRBJ1-1, is DTGVSQNPRHKITKRGQNVTFRCDPISEHNRLYWYRQTLGQGPEFLTYFQNEAQLEKSRLLSDRFSAERPKGSFSTLEIQRTEQGDSAMYLCANRDDGNTEAFFGQGTRLTVV.

The chain recombines TRBV29-1 with TRBJ2-7, with D possibly matching TRBD1 (6 bases). V dropped 6 bases and J dropped 3 bases, with 12 bases sitting between them. In germline, CDR1 is SQVTM, CDR2 ANQGSEA. The CDR3 has 12 residues. The CDR3 sequence is CSVAGQFYEQYF. The CDR3 nucleotides read TGCAGCGTCGCAGGACAGTTCTACGAGCAGTACTTC.

The gene calls are TRBV20-1 and TRBJ2-1; 7 bases map to TRBD2. CDR3 size: 17 residues. The germline V gene encodes CDR1 DFQATT and CDR2 SNEGSKA (reference sequence). Germline trimming cut 0 bases from V and 7 bases from J; bases unmatched to any gene: 15. Here the CDR3 DNA reads TGCAGTGCTAGAGATCTCTACGGCGAGCGGGACTTAAATGAGCAGTTCTTC. This encodes CSARDLYGERDLNEQFF.

The chain has TRBV6-2 or TRBV6-3 and TRBJ2-6, with 11 bases lining up with TRBD1. The CDR3 runs to 17 residues. V shed 6 bases, J shed 2 bases, and the junction held 6 bases outside the gene matches. Germline values: CDR1 MNHEY, CDR2 SVGEGT. CDR3 in DNA: TGTGCCAGCAGCTCCCGGGACAGGGGGACTGGGGCCAACGTCCTGACTTTC. Its protein product is CASSSRDRGTGANVLTF.

V usage is TRBV25-1 and J usage is TRBJ2-1; D ambiguous. The V gene's germline CDR1 is MGHDK and CDR2 SYGVNS. The V end was cut by 1 base, the J end by 0 bases, with 10 bases between. The CDR3 totals 16 residues. The DNA for the CDR3 is TGTGCCAGCAGTGAATTGGAGCCAAGCTCCTACAATGAGCAGTTCTTC. This encodes CASSELEPSSYNEQFF.

This chain links TRBV6-1 with TRBJ2-1; D call uncertain. Germline V gene sequence: CDR1 MNHNS, CDR2 SASEGT. V gave up 7 bases and J gave up 3 bases, with 10 bases separating them. The CDR3 has 13 residues. CDR3 in amino acids: CASTDDFYNEQFF. CDR3 coding DNA: TGTGCCAGCACCGATGACTTCTACAATGAGCAGTTCTTC.

In this sample, this clonotype turned up once. The CDR3 loop is CATAGYVNEQFF. The DNA for the CDR3 is TGTGCCACAGCGGGATATGTTAATGAGCAGTTCTTC. The J gene is TRBJ2-1, the V gene TRBV6-6; 7 bases are shared with TRBD2. Germline V lookup: CDR1 MNHNY, CDR2 SVGAGI (reference sequence). CDR3 size: 12 residues. With V trimmed by 10 bases and J by 7 bases, 7 bases remained unmatched.

The chain recombines TRBV5-1 with TRBJ2-7; tentatively, D is TRBD1 or TRBD2 (5 bases each). Per germline, CDR1 SGHRS and CDR2 YFSETQ. Trimming removed 10 bases at V and 2 bases at J, with 16 bases between. This CDR3 is 13 amino acids long. The CDR3 reads CAAPLQGPYEQYF. The CDR3, as DNA: TGCGCCGCCCCTCTCCAGGGACCCTACGAGCAGTACTTC.

This chain joins TRBV28 and TRBJ1-1; TRBD1 agrees at 7 bases. Germline V CDR1 and CDR2: MDHEN, SYDVKM. V gave up 11 bases and J gave up 5 bases; unmatched junction bases: 8. The CDR3 covers 12 residues. The CDR3 is CAGRGRRTEAFF. The CDR3 DNA sequence: TGTGCCGGGAGGGGGCGTCGAACTGAAGCTTTCTTT.

This chain connects TRBV7-2 to TRBJ2-7; 9 bases map to TRBD2. CDR3 length equals 17 residues. Trimming took 1 base from V and 2 from J; bases not matched to a gene: 9. CDR1 is SGHTA, CDR2 FQGNSA, per germline. In nucleotides, the CDR3 is TGTGCCAGCAGCTTAGGAGCGAGTAGCGGGGGAACCTACGAGCAGTACTTC. Translated, it gives CASSLGASSGGTYEQYF. Full variable domain (outside the CDR3, taken from reference TRBV7-2 and TRBJ2-7): GAGVSQSPSNKVTEKGKDVELRCDPISGHTALYWYRQSLGQGLEFLIYFQGNSAPDKSGLPSDRFSAERTGGSVSTLTIQRTQQEDSAVYLCASSLGASSGGTYEQYFGPGTRLTVT.

This clonotype was picked up a small number of times. The chain carries TRBV5-4 and TRBJ2-1, with D possibly TRBD2 on 7 matching bases. The CDR3 consists of 16 residues. Germline-derived CDR1 and CDR2 are SGHNT and YYREEE (reference sequence). Trimming removed 5 bases at V and 1 base at J, with 16 bases between. The CDR3 DNA sequence: TGTGCCAGCAGTTCTGGGGGGGCTAGTTCCTACAATGAGCAGTTCTTC. Amino acid sequence: CASSSGGASSYNEQFF.

This rearrangement joins TRBV20-1 to TRBJ2-1; no clear D. V was shortened by 3 bases and J by 3 bases, with 12 bases between the two germline ends. Germline-derived CDR1 and CDR2 are DFQATT and SNEGSKA (reference sequence). The CDR3 totals 14 residues. The chain's CDR3 is CSARMQENYNEQFF. CDR3 bases: TGCAGTGCTAGGATGCAGGAGAACTACAATGAGCAGTTCTTC.

The sample holds many counts of this clonotype. The chain links TRBV29-1 to TRBJ2-1; D possibly uses TRBD1 or TRBD2 (5 bases each). CDR1 SQVTM and CDR2 ANQGSEA come from the germline V gene. V lost 7 bases to trimming and J lost 10 bases, with 23 bases between them. This CDR3 is built from 14 residues. The CDR3: CSAIPGRRLREQFF. The DNA for the CDR3 is TGCAGCGCAATACCGGGACGGAGACTGAGGGAGCAGTTCTTC.

This chain links TRBV20-1 with TRBJ2-7; perhaps TRBD2 as D (5 bases). V was shortened by 5 bases and J by 9 bases, with 26 bases between the two germline ends. CDR3 length equals 15 residues. The germline CDR1 and CDR2 sequences are DFQATT and SNEGSKA (reference sequence). In nucleotides, the CDR3 is TGCAGTGCTTCATCGACGCAAAAGGAGGCCCGCGGGCAGTACTTC. Amino acids: CSASSTQKEARGQYF.

This clonotype has only a few counts. CDR3 residues: CASTRRFPGGYNEQYF. CDR3 sequence (DNA): TGTGCCAGCACCCGGAGGTTCCCAGGAGGGTACAATGAGCAGTACTTC. The J gene is TRBJ2-5, the V gene TRBV28; D may be TRBD2 (6 bases). Germline CDR1 and CDR2: MDHEN and SYDVKM. The CDR3 has 16 residues. Trimming left V 7 bases short and J 11 bases short, with 29 bases between.

In its sample, this clonotype was seen a few times. V usage is TRBV7-9 and J usage is TRBJ1-4; D possibly corresponds to TRBD1 (6 bases). CDR1 and CDR2 from the germline V gene are SEHNR and FQNEAQ (reference sequence). The CDR3 runs 15 residues. The V gene lost 0 bases and the J gene lost 11 bases, with 16 bases spanning the gap. The CDR3 here is CASSLAGRGDFKLFF. CDR3 sequence (DNA): TGTGCCAGCAGCTTAGCAGGCAGGGGCGACTTCAAACTGTTTTTT.

This rearrangement joins TRBV28 to TRBJ2-3; the D gene is possibly TRBD2 (6 bases). CDR3 length: 13 residues. Trimming stripped 3 bases from V and 3 bases from J, with 7 bases between. The germline gives CDR1 MDHEN, CDR2 SYDVKM. CDR3 bases: TGTGCCAGCAGTTTCCTAGCGACAGATACGCAGTATTTT. This sequence encodes CASSFLATDTQYF. The complete variable domain, with remaining parts taken from reference TRBV28 and TRBJ2-3, reads DVKVTQSSRYLVKRTGEKVFLECVQDMDHENMFWYRQDPGLGLRLIYFSYDVKMKEKGDIPEGYSVSREKKERFSLILESASTNQTSMYLCASSFLATDTQYFGPGTRLTVL.